The rows below give T cell receptor beta chains drawn from one sample of a study of OX40 agonist ivuxolimab in advanced cancers. The table came from immunoSEQ multiplex PCR; TCRdb's copy has only in-frame clones and leaves some out. The table includes about 33,000 clones, less than 85% detected once. This specimen consisted of CD4+ or CD8+ T cells sorted from blood, obtained in a trial of the OX40 agonist ivuxolimab. These receptors all stem from an adult with an advanced solid tumor such as melanoma, head and neck, liver or kidney cancer. CDR3s include the opening cysteine and the closing phenylalanine or tryptophan. D genes are given only for firm matches. Some rows mark clone size as missing; the rest say once, few, many or name a class of expanded clone.

>TRBJ2-2|NA|NA|TRBV4-1
TGCGCCAGCAGCCTCAAGACAGGCGACAACACCGGGGAGCTGTTTTTT
CASSLKTGDNTGELFF
>TRBJ2-1|once|TRBD1|TRBV10-3
TGTGCCATCAGTGAGTCCCGGGACAGGCTATACAATGAGCAGTTCTTC
CAISESRDRLYNEQFF
>TRBJ1-5|once|TRBD1|TRBV4-2
TGTGCCAGCAGCCAAGAGGCTGGACAGGTCGGTCAGCCCCAGCATTTT
CASSQEAGQVGQPQHF
>TRBJ2-7|few|NA|TRBV7-9
TGTGCCAGCAGCTTAGGGTCCTACGAGCAGTACTTC
CASSLGSYEQYF
>TRBJ2-6|NA|NA|TRBV27
TGTGCCAGCAGTTTAATCACAGCCGCGGGCGGGGCCAACGTCCTGACTTTC
CASSLITAAGGANVLTF
>TRBJ1-6|NA|NA|TRBV6-4
TGTGCCAGCAGTGATGGGGGGTCGCCGGACTCACCCCTCCACTTT
CASSDGGSPDSPLHF
>TRBJ1-5|NA|NA|TRBV7-9
TGTGCCAGCAGCTTAGTGGGATCCAATCAGCCCCAGCATTTT
CASSLVGSNQPQHF
>TRBJ1-5|few|TRBD1|TRBV19
TGTGCCAGTAGTTCAGGGGGCAGTCAGCCCCAGCATTTT
CASSSGGSQPQHF
>TRBJ2-3|NA|TRBD2|TRBV29-1
TGCAGCGTTGAAGGTCTAGCGGGGCCCCGCACAGATACGCAGTATTTT
CSVEGLAGPRTDTQYF
>TRBJ1-5|NA|NA|TRBV6-5
TGTGCCAGCAGTGTCAATAGCAATCAGCCCCAGCATTTT
CASSVNSNQPQHF
>TRBJ2-1|NA|NA|TRBV6-1
TGTGCCAGCAGTCCCTACGGACCTTCCAATGAGCAGTTCTTC
CASSPYGPSNEQFF
>TRBJ2-1|NA|NA|TRBV27
TGTGCCACCTGGAGGGCCTACAATGAGCAGTTCTTC
CATWRAYNEQFF
>TRBJ2-7|NA|NA|TRBV11-2
TGTGCCAGCAGCTCCCCCTACGAGCAGTACTTC
CASSSPYEQYF
>TRBJ2-7|NA|TRBD1|TRBV9
TGTGCCAGCAGCGTGGAGACAGGGGGTTTATACTTC
CASSVETGGLYF
>TRBJ2-5|NA|NA|TRBV2
TGTGCCGTGCCTACAGGGAGGGAGCAGTACTTC
CAVPTGREQYF
>TRBJ2-3|NA|TRBD1|TRBV9
TGTGCCAGCAGCGTAGAAGGAGACAGGGCAGATACGCAGTATTTT
CASSVEGDRADTQYF
>TRBJ2-5|NA|NA|TRBV7-6
TGTGCCAGCAGCTCGCTATTCCAAGAGACCCAGTACTTC
CASSSLFQETQYF
>TRBJ2-3|NA|NA|TRBV7-2
TGTGCCAGCAGCTTAGGCCCCGACACAGATACGCAGTATTTT
CASSLGPDTDTQYF
>TRBJ2-1|NA|NA|TRBV28
TGTGCCAGCAGTTTCACGTTGGGGTCCCGGGAGCAGTTCTTC
CASSFTLGSREQFF
>TRBJ2-5|NA|TRBD2|TRBV2
TGTGCCAGCAGCTCTAGCGGGGGGAAAGGGGAGACCCAGTACTTC
CASSSSGGKGETQYF
>TRBJ1-2|NA|TRBD1|TRBV11-2
TGTGCCAGCAGCTTCGGGACAGGCTATGGCTACACCTTC
CASSFGTGYGYTF
>TRBJ2-7|few|NA|TRBV5-6
TGTGCCAGCAGCTTGGACATCCACTACGAGCAGTACTTC
CASSLDIHYEQYF
>TRBJ2-7|NA|NA|TRBV6-5
TGTGCCAGCAGTTATTTCGGGTCATACGAGCAGTACTTC
CASSYFGSYEQYF
>TRBJ1-1|NA|NA|TRBV12-5
TGTGCTAGTGGTCTCTCACTGAACACTGAAGCTTTCTTT
CASGLSLNTEAFF
>TRBJ2-1|NA|TRBD2|TRBV27
TGTGCCAGCAGTATCGGGGGGGCTTACAATGAGCAGTTCTTC
CASSIGGAYNEQFF
>TRBJ1-5|few|TRBD1|TRBV9
TGTGCCAGCAGCAAGACAGGGACGGATCAGCCCCAGCATTTT
CASSKTGTDQPQHF
>TRBJ1-1|NA|NA|TRBV28
TGTGCCAGCAGTTTAGGTCGAGGAGGGGACCTTGTTAACACTGAAGCTTTCTTT
CASSLGRGGDLVNTEAFF
>TRBJ1-3|once|NA|TRBV15
TGTGCCACCAGGTCGGTGGGGGACACCGCAGGAACCATATATTTT
CATRSVGDTAGTIYF
>TRBJ2-7|NA|TRBD1|TRBV28
TGTGCCAGCAGTCAAAACAGGGGGCGGGATGAGCAGTACTTC
CASSQNRGRDEQYF
>TRBJ2-5|NA|TRBD2|TRBV6-5
TGTGCCAGCAGTTACGTAGCGGGAGGGCGTGAGACCCAGTACTTC
CASSYVAGGRETQYF